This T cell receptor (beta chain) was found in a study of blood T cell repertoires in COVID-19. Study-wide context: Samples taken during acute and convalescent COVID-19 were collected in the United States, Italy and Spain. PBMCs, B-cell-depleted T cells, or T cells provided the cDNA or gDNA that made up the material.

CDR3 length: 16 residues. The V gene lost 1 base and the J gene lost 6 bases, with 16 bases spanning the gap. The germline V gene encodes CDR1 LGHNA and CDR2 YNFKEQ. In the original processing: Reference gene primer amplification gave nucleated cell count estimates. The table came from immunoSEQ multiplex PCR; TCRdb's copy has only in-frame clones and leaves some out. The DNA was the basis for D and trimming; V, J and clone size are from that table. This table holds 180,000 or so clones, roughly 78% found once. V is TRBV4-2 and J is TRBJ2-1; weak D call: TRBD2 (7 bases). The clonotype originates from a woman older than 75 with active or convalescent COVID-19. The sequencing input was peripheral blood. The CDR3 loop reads CASSQVLGGTPNEQFF. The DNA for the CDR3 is TGTGCCAGCAGCCAAGTCCTGGGGGGGACACCCAATGAGCAGTTCTTC.